This TCR beta chain was captured in a study of T cell repertoires in cytomegalovirus infection. Germline V gives CDR1 MDHEN, CDR2 SYDVKM. Trimming pared 4 bases from V and 15 bases from J, leaving 16 bases between. CDR3 length: 12 amino acids. A single record per CDR3 protein comes from TCRdb applying MiXCR to the reads. The sample contains over 300,000 distinct CDR3 sequences, 15% to 20% of which appear only once. Overall study findings and caveats: HLA-C-restricted CMV-specific TCR beta clonotypes were dominant in the ex vivo response.

This clonotype was counted many times. Its specificity is unknown. The TCR sequence derives from a human donor in good health (CMV status not recorded). Some clones in this sample may be carry-over from other donors' samples. V usage is TRBV28 and J usage is TRBJ2-1; D is possibly TRBD1 (6 bases). Sequenced input: PBMCs. The CDR3 region has the DNA TGTGCCAGCAGTTATGGACAGCCCCAGCTGTTCTTC. Its translation is CASSYGQPQLFF.